The clone carrying this TCR beta chain occurred once. Its antigen is undetermined. This specimen comes from a study of cytomegalovirus exposure and HLA in healthy donors. Study-level background: Among 150 million to 200 million T cells, an earlier analysis found around 100 million unique TCR beta sequences.

The germline V and J ends were trimmed by 4 bases and 1 base, with 14 bases remaining between them. The CDR3 extends over 16 amino acids. In germline, CDR1 is SGHNT, CDR2 YYREEE (reference sequence). A multiplex PCR was run with 60 Vbeta primers and 13 Jbeta primers. The table came from immunoSEQ multiplex PCR; TCRdb's copy has only in-frame clones and leaves some out. This table has about 160,000 clones, over 80% appearing once. The study's findings and limits: Rare sequences made up most TCRs, while some public TCRs were found in many donors.

Sequencing was carried out using PBMCs. This chain links TRBV5-4 with TRBJ1-4; tentatively, D is TRBD1 (6 bases). The receptor was derived from a male donor in good health and CMV-seropositive. The CDR3 spells CASSLRGWRTNEKLFF. The CDR3 DNA sequence: TGTGCCAGCAGCCTAAGGGGGTGGCGAACTAATGAAAAACTGTTTTTT. The full variable domain, its missing parts supplied by reference TRBV5-4 and TRBJ1-4, is ETGVTQSPTHLIKTRGQQVTLRCSSQSGHNTVSWYQQALGQGPQFIFQYYREEENGRGNFPPRFSGLQFPNYSSELNVNALELDDSALYLCASSLRGWRTNEKLFFGSGTQLSVL.